Listed here are 27 T cell receptor beta chains from one sample, sequenced in a study of blood T cell repertoires in COVID-19. Sequenced by immunoSEQ multiplex PCR; TCRdb stores in-frame clones only, minus some. Here the sample spans about 150,000 clones, roughly 83% being singletons. Input material: PBMCs or T cells enriched from blood (not recorded which). The receptors here all came from a man in his fifties or sixties who had recovered from COVID-19.

The chain links TRBV7-8 to TRBJ2-2; tentatively, D is TRBD1 (6 bases). V gave up 4 bases and J gave up 1 base, with 16 bases separating them. This CDR3 is 17 amino acids long. Germline V gene lookup returns CDR1 SGHVS and CDR2 FQNEAQ. This CDR3 is CASSSPAGTWNTGELFF. CDR3 in DNA: TGTGCCAGCAGCTCCCCCGCCGGGACATGGAACACCGGGGAGCTGTTTTTT.

The rearrangement links TRBV5-1 to TRBJ1-1, with D possibly TRBD1 on 5 matching bases. V gave up 4 bases and J gave up 4 bases, with 23 bases separating them. The germline gives CDR1 SGHRS, CDR2 YFSETQ. This CDR3 is built from 17 residues. CDR3 in amino acids: CASSQTTVGAGGTEAFF. The CDR3 nucleotides are TGCGCCAGCAGCCAAACGACAGTAGGGGCAGGCGGCACTGAAGCTTTCTTT.

This chain connects TRBV7-2 to TRBJ1-2; TRBD1 agrees at 8 bases. This CDR3 contains 14 residues. V was pared by 5 bases and J by 8 bases, with 10 bases of the junction left unmatched. Per the germline V gene, CDR1 is SGHTA and CDR2 is FQGNSA. This CDR3 is CASSISGQGKGYTF. The CDR3 coding sequence is TGTGCCAGCAGCATAAGCGGACAGGGAAAAGGCTACACCTTC.

This chain joins TRBV12-3 or TRBV12-4 and TRBJ1-1; D gene ambiguous. Trimming took off 6 bases at V and 4 bases at J, with 9 bases between the two ends. There are 12 residues in the CDR3. The CDR3 sequence is CASRLITTEAFF. Written as DNA, the CDR3 is TGTGCCAGCAGACTTATTACCACTGAAGCTTTCTTT.

The rearrangement uses TRBV15 and TRBJ2-3, with 7 bases aligning to TRBD2. This CDR3 comprises 14 residues. The germline CDR1 and CDR2 sequences are LNHNV and YYDKDF (reference sequence). With V trimmed by 8 bases and J by 4 bases, 9 bases remained unmatched. CDR3 in DNA: TGTGCCACCCGGACTAGTAGATTTGCAGATACGCAGTATTTT. Protein product: CATRTSRFADTQYF.

The chain uses TRBV6-5 and TRBJ1-1, with D possibly TRBD1 on 5 matching bases. Trimming shortened V by 8 bases and J by 2 bases, and 12 bases separated the two germline ends. The V gene's germline CDR1 is MNHEY and CDR2 SVGAGI. The length of the CDR3 is 13 residues. CDR3: CASGLGQNTEAFF. CDR3 DNA sequence: TGTGCCAGCGGGCTCGGACAAAACACTGAAGCTTTCTTT.

This chain joins TRBV18 and TRBJ2-1; 12 positions match TRBD2. Germline CDR1 KGHSH, CDR2 LQKENI. The CDR3 has 15 residues. V shed 5 bases and J 7 bases; nucleotides not matched to a gene: 6. The CDR3 reads CASSMTSGGSNEQFF. CDR3 bases: TGTGCCAGCTCAATGACTAGCGGGGGTTCAAATGAGCAGTTCTTC.

V gene TRBV28 combines with J gene TRBJ1-2; tentatively, D is TRBD1 (5 bases). Germline V CDR1 and CDR2: MDHEN, SYDVKM. V lost 1 base to trimming and J lost 8 bases, with 11 bases between them. The CDR3 loop spans 13 amino acids. The CDR3 reads CASSLLSGKGYTF. CDR3 DNA: TGTGCCAGCAGTTTATTATCAGGGAAAGGCTACACCTTC.

This chain links TRBV19 with TRBJ1-1; TRBD1 agrees at 8 bases. This CDR3 region has 17 residues. The ends lost 5 bases at V and 1 base at J; junction bases unmatched: 12. Germline-derived CDR1 and CDR2 are LNHDA and SQIVND (reference sequence). The CDR3 is CASSLRTGSGQNTEAFF. CDR3 coding DNA: TGTGCCAGTAGTCTCCGGACAGGGTCGGGGCAGAACACTGAAGCTTTCTTT. Using reference TRBV19 and TRBJ1-1 for the parts outside the CDR3, the full variable domain is DGGITQSPKYLFRKEGQNVTLSCEQNLNHDAMYWYRQDPGQGLRLIYYSQIVNDFQKGDIAEGYSVSREKKESFPLTVTSAQKNPTAFYLCASSLRTGSGQNTEAFFGQGTRLTVV.

Only a few counts were recorded for this clone. The chain employs TRBV29-1 and TRBJ2-1, with 12 bases fitting TRBD2. The germline CDR1 and CDR2 sequences are SQVTM and ANQGSEA. The CDR3 covers 14 residues. V lost 7 bases and J lost 3; bases outside the gene matches: 4. CDR3 sequence: CSASGGARYNEQFF. The CDR3 DNA sequence: TGCAGCGCTAGCGGGGGGGCCCGCTACAATGAGCAGTTCTTC.

The V call is TRBV20-1, the J call TRBJ2-7; D is ambiguous. Trimming removed 3 bases from V and 1 base from J, with 16 bases in between. The germline CDR1 and CDR2 sequences are DFQATT and SNEGSKA (reference sequence). The CDR3 consists of 15 residues. CDR3 sequence: CSASLPGSDSYEQYF. The CDR3 DNA follows: TGCAGTGCTAGTCTCCCCGGGTCAGATTCCTACGAGCAGTACTTC.

V gene TRBV5-1 combines with J gene TRBJ2-6; D unresolved. The CDR3 loop spans 15 amino acids. Looked up from germline, CDR1 is SGHRS and CDR2 is YFSETQ. V lost 6 bases to trimming and J lost 2 bases, with 12 bases between them. The CDR3 sequence: CASKSLSPGANVLTF. CDR3 nucleotide sequence: TGCGCCAGCAAATCACTATCCCCTGGGGCCAACGTCCTGACTTTC.

V and J are TRBV7-8 and TRBJ2-2; TRBD2 matches at 8 bases. Per germline, CDR1 SGHVS and CDR2 FQNEAQ. The CDR3 is made up of 16 amino acids. Trimming cost V 2 bases and J 4 bases; bases outside gene matches: 6. CDR3 nucleotide sequence: TGTGCCAGCAGCTTAAGAGCGGGGGTGTCCACCGGGGAGCTGTTTTTT. Translating gives CASSLRAGVSTGELFF.

The chain's CDR3 is CASSLVQGYGYTF. The DNA for the CDR3 is TGCGCCAGCAGCTTGGTCCAGGGATATGGCTACACCTTC. The chain carries TRBV5-1 and TRBJ1-2; a weak D match, TRBD1 (5 bases). CDR1 is SGHRS and CDR2 is YFSETQ in the germline V gene. The CDR3 length is 13 residues. V dropped 0 bases and J dropped 5 bases, with 8 bases sitting between them.

In DNA, the CDR3 is TGCGCCAGCAGCCAGGGGGTGACTAGAAAACGAGAGACCCAGTACTTC. Translation: CASSQGVTRKRETQYF. The rearrangement links TRBV4-3 to TRBJ2-5, with a weak D call TRBD2 (6 bases). Trimming shortened V by 3 bases and J by 4 bases, and 18 bases separated the two germline ends. The germline V gene encodes CDR1 LGHNA and CDR2 YSLEER. The CDR3 is 16 amino acids.

The chain links TRBV12-2 to TRBJ1-1; the table assigns TRBD1, which was not confirmed against the DNA. TRBV12-2 corresponds to a pseudogene. The CDR3 covers 15 residues. Here the CDR3 DNA reads TGTGCAAGTCGCTTAGGACAGGGAATGAACACTGAAGCTTTCTTT. This gives the protein CASRLGQGMNTEAFF.

The chain links TRBV5-4 to TRBJ2-1; perhaps TRBD2 as D (6 bases). V was cut by 0 bases and J by 6 bases, with 13 bases left in between. CDR3 length: 15 amino acids. The germline V gene encodes CDR1 SGHNT and CDR2 YYREEE (reference sequence). This chain's CDR3 is CASSLGRDFSNEQFF. The CDR3 DNA reads TGTGCCAGCAGCTTGGGCCGGGACTTCTCCAATGAGCAGTTCTTC.

This chain connects TRBV9 to TRBJ1-3; D remains unclear. Deletions cut 4 bases from V and 0 bases from J, with 11 bases between. CDR3 length equals 15 residues. Looked up from germline, CDR1 is SGDLS and CDR2 is YYNGEE. The CDR3 DNA reads as TGTGCCAGCAGCTCGGGGTCTCTCTCTGGAAACACCATATATTTT. The encoded protein is CASSSGSLSGNTIYF. The variable domain in full, with the rest retrieved from reference TRBV9 and TRBJ1-3, is DSGVTQTPKHLITATGQRVTLRCSPRSGDLSVYWYQQSLDQGLQFLIQYYNGEERAKGNILERFSAQQFPDLHSELNLSSLELGDSALYFCASSSGSLSGNTIYFGEGSWLTVV.

V is TRBV4-1 and J is TRBJ2-5; D is uncertain. Trimming removed 1 base at V and 2 bases at J, with 5 bases between. This CDR3 spans 13 amino acids. CDR1 MGHRA and CDR2 YSYEKL come from the germline V gene. This CDR3 is CASSQGLQETQYF. CDR3 in DNA: TGCGCCAGCAGCCAAGGTCTACAAGAGACCCAGTACTTC.

CDR3 DNA sequence: TGTGCCAGCAGCTCCGGGGGGCGTCTCTACGAGCAGTACTTC. Protein: CASSSGGRLYEQYF. J is TRBJ2-7 and V is TRBV7-2; perhaps TRBD2 as D (7 bases). Germline V lookup: CDR1 SGHTA, CDR2 FQGNSA. The CDR3 length is 14 residues. The germline V and J ends were trimmed by 4 bases and 3 bases, with 13 bases remaining between them.

The rearrangement joins TRBV30 to TRBJ2-3, with TRBD1 as a possible D gene (6 bases). V was shortened by 1 base and J by 6 bases, with 14 bases between the two germline ends. The germline V gene has CDR1 GTSNPN and CDR2 SVGIG (reference sequence). The CDR3 extends over 14 amino acids. Here the CDR3 reads CAWSGGTRGDTQYF. The CDR3 nucleotides are TGTGCCTGGAGTGGGGGCACGAGGGGGGATACGCAGTATTTT.

This rearrangement joins TRBV3-1 (or the pseudogene TRBV3-2) to TRBJ1-1; TRBD1 is a possible D gene (5 bases). CDR1 and CDR2 from the germline V gene are LGHDT and YNNKEL (reference sequence). The CDR3 extends over 12 amino acids. V was clipped by 2 bases and J by 7 bases, with 8 bases between them. The CDR3 is CASSQSGNEAFF. The CDR3 nucleotides are TGTGCCAGCAGCCAATCAGGGAATGAAGCTTTCTTT.

The chain has TRBV9 and TRBJ2-4; the match to TRBD2 covers 10 bases. After removal of 2 bases from V and 9 bases from J, the junction contained 20 bases not matched to a gene. Germline V gene sequence: CDR1 SGDLS, CDR2 YYNGEE. The CDR3 has 19 amino acids. For the CDR3, the DNA is TGTGCCAGCAGCGTGACTTTGGGGCCTAGCGGGGGCCCCGAAGGCATTCAGTACTTC. Translation gives CASSVTLGPSGGPEGIQYF.

The V gene is TRBV6-5, the J gene TRBJ1-1; the D is unclear. The CDR3 has 11 amino acids. V lost 6 bases to trimming and J lost 3 bases, with 5 bases between them. CDR1 MNHEY and CDR2 SVGAGI come from the germline V gene. The CDR3 DNA follows: TGTGCCAGCAGGGGCGACACTGAAGCTTTCTTT. Translating it yields CASRGDTEAFF.

The chain uses TRBV7-9 and TRBJ1-2; tentative D call: TRBD1 (5 bases). Per germline, CDR1 SEHNR and CDR2 FQNEAQ (reference sequence). The CDR3 length is 11 residues. V lost 7 bases to trimming and J lost 4 bases, with 7 bases between them. The DNA for the CDR3 is TGTGCCAGCATGGGGGGCTATGGCTACACCTTC. Encoded protein: CASMGGYGYTF.

The CDR3 sequence: CASSQDWVGTVYGYTF. In nucleotides, the CDR3 is TGCGCCAGCAGCCAAGATTGGGTCGGGACAGTCTATGGCTACACCTTC. The J gene is TRBJ1-2, the V gene TRBV4-3; 7 nucleotides align to TRBD1. Per the germline V gene, CDR1 is LGHNA and CDR2 is YSLEER. Trimming at V came to 0 bases and at J to 4 bases, leaving 8 bases not matched to a gene. This CDR3 has 16 amino acids.

This clone has just one count. The chain employs TRBV13 and TRBJ2-2; D gene uncertain. The germline CDR1 and CDR2 sequences are PRHDT and FYEKMQ (reference sequence). The length of the CDR3 is 12 residues. V lost 1 base and J 7 bases, leaving 4 bases between the germline ends. The CDR3 DNA follows: TGTGCCAGCAGCTTAGCCTTCGGGGAGCTGTTTTTT. Translated: CASSLAFGELFF.